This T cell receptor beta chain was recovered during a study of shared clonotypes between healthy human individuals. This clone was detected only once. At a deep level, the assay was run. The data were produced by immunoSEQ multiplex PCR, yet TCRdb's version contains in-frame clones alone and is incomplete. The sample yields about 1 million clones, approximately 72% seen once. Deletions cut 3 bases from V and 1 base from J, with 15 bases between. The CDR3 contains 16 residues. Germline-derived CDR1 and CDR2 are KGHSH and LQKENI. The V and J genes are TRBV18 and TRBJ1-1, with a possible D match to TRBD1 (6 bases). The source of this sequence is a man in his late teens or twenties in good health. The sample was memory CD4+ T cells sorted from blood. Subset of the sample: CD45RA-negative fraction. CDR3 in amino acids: CASSPIWDTQNTEAFF. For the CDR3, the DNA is TGTGCCAGCTCACCGATATGGGACACACAGAACACTGAAGCTTTCTTT.